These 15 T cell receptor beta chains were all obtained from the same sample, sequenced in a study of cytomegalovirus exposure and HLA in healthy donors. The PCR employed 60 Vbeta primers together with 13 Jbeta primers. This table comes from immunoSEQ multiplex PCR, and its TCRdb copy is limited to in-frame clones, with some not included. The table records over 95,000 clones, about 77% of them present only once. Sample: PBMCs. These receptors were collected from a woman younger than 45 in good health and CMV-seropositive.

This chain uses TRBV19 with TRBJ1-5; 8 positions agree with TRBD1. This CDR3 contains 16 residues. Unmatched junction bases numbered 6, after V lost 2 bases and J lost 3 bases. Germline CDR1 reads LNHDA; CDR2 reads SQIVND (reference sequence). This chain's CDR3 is CASSILGTGTNQPQHF. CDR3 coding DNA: TGTGCCAGTAGTATATTGGGGACAGGAACCAATCAGCCCCAGCATTTT. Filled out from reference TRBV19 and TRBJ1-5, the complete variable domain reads DGGITQSPKYLFRKEGQNVTLSCEQNLNHDAMYWYRQDPGQGLRLIYYSQIVNDFQKGDIAEGYSVSREKKESFPLTVTSAQKNPTAFYLCASSILGTGTNQPQHFGDGTRLSIL.

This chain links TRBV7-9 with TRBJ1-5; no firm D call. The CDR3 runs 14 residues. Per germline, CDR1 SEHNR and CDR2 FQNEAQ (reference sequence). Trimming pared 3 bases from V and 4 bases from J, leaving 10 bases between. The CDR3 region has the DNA TGTGCCAGCAGCTTCTCGACGGGAAATCAGCCCCAGCATTTT. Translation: CASSFSTGNQPQHF.

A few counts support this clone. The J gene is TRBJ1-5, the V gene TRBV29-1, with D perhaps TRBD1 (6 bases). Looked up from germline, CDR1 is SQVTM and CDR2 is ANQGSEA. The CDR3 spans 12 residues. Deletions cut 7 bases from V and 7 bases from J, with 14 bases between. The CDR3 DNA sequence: TGCAGCGCCCAACAGGGAGAACAGCCCCAGCATTTT. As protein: CSAQQGEQPQHF.

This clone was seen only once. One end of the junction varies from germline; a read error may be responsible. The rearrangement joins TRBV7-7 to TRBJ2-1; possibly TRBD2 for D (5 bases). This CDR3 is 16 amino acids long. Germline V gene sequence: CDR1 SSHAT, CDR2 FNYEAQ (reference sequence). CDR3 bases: TGTGCTAGCAGCTCCGGACTCCGGACTCTCTACAATGAGCAGTTCTTC. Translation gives CASSSGLRTLYNEQFF.

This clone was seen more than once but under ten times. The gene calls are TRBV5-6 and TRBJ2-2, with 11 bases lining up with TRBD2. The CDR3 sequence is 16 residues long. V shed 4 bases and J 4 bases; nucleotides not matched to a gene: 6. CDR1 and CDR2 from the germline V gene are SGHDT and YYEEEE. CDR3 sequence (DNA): TGTGCCAGCAGCCTGACTAGCGGGGCGGTCACCGGGGAGCTGTTTTTT. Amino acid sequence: CASSLTSGAVTGELFF. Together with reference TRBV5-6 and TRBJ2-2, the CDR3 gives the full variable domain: DAGVTQSPTHLIKTRGQQVTLRCSPKSGHDTVSWYQQALGQGPQFIFQYYEEEERQRGNFPDRFSGHQFPNYSSELNVNALLLGDSALYLCASSLTSGAVTGELFFGEGSRLTVL.

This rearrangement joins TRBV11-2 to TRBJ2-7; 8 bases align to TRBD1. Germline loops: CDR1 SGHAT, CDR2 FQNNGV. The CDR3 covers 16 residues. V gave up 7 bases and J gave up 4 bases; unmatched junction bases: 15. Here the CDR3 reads CASNPSAGGLSYEQYF. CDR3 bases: TGTGCCAGCAACCCCTCCGCAGGGGGCCTGAGTTACGAGCAGTACTTC.

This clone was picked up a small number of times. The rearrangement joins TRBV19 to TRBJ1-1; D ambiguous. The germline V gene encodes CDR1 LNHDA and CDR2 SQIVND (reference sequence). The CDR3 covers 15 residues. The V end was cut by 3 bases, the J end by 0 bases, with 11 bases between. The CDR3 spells CASSIWGGVNTEAFF. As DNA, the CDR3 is TGTGCCAGTAGTATTTGGGGAGGTGTGAACACTGAAGCTTTCTTT. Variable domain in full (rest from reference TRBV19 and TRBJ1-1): DGGITQSPKYLFRKEGQNVTLSCEQNLNHDAMYWYRQDPGQGLRLIYYSQIVNDFQKGDIAEGYSVSREKKESFPLTVTSAQKNPTAFYLCASSIWGGVNTEAFFGQGTRLTVV.

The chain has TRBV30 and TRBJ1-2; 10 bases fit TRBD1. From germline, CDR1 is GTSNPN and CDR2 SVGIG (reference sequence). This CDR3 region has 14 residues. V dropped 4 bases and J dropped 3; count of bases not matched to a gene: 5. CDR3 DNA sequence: TGTGCCTGGACTGGGACAGGGGTGTACTATGGCTACACCTTC. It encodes CAWTGTGVYYGYTF.

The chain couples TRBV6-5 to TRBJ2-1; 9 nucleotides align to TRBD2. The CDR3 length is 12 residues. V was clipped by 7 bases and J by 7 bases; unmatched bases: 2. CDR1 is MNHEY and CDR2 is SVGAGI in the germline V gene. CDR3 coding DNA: TGTGCCAGCATTAGCGGGAGTAATGAGCAGTTCTTC. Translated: CASISGSNEQFF.

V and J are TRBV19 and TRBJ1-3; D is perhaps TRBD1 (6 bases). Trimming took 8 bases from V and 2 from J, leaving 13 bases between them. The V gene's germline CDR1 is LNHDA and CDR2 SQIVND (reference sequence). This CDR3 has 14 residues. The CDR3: CASALQGAGNTIYF. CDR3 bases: TGTGCCAGTGCATTACAGGGAGCTGGAAACACCATATATTTT.

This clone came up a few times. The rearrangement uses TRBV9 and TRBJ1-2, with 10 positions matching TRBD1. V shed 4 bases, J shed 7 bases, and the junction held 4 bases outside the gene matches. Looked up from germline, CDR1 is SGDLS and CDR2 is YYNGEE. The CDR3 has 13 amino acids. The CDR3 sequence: CASSPGQGIGYTF. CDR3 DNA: TGTGCCAGCAGCCCGGGACAGGGGATTGGCTACACCTTC.

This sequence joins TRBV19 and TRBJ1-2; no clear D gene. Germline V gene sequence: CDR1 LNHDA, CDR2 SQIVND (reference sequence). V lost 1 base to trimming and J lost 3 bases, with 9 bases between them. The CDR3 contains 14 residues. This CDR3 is CASSIGAGYYGYTF. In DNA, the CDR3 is TGTGCCAGTAGTATAGGTGCAGGATACTATGGCTACACCTTC.

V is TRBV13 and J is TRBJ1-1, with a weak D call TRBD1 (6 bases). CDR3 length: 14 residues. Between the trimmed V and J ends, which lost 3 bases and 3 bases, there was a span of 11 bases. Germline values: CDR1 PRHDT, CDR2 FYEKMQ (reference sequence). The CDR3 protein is CASSFTGSYTEAFF. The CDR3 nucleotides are TGTGCCAGCAGCTTTACAGGGTCGTACACTGAAGCTTTCTTT. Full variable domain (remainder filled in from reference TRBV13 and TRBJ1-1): AAGVIQSPRHLIKEKRETATLKCYPIPRHDTVYWYQQGPGQDPQFLISFYEKMQSDKGSIPDRFSAQQFSDYHSELNMSSLELGDSALYFCASSFTGSYTEAFFGQGTRLTVV.

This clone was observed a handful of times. The CDR3 loop reads CASSDNTQGGEKLFF. Here the CDR3 DNA reads TGTGCCAGCAGCGATAACACTCAGGGTGGGGAAAAACTGTTTTTT. The chain has TRBV7-9 and TRBJ1-4; weak D call: TRBD1 (5 bases). Trimming removed 5 bases from V and 8 bases from J, with 18 bases in between. The CDR3 runs 15 residues. In germline, CDR1 is SEHNR, CDR2 FQNEAQ (reference sequence).

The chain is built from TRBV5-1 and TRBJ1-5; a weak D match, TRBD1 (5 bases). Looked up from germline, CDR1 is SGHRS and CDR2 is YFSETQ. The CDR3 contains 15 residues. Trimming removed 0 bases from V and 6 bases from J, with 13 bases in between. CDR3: CASSLGQGGGQPQHF. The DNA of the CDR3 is TGCGCCAGCAGCTTGGGGCAGGGAGGAGGTCAGCCCCAGCATTTT.